This TCR beta chain was identified during a study of CD8 T cells in ankylosing spondylitis. General study findings and limits: For ankylosing spondylitis blood, a TCR beta motif of 7 or 8 highly homologous variants appeared characteristic. Within peripheral blood, clones linked to disease were CD8+ and relatively rare. Significantly higher representation of disease-linked clones was reported for matched ankylosing spondylitis synovial fluid.

Generation of TCR beta libraries employed quantitative 5'-RACE incorporating molecular barcodes. Each CDR3 protein gets one entry after TCRdb re-called the 5' RACE reads with MiXCR. The sample includes 250,000 to 400,000 distinct CDR3 sequences, 11% of them seen just once. Ten or more counts support this clonotype. Antigen: not known. Trimming shortened V by 8 bases and J by 1 base, and 15 bases separated the two germline ends. From germline, CDR1 is ENHRY and CDR2 SYGVKD. The CDR3 totals 15 residues. The chain carries TRBV10-3 and TRBJ1-3, with D maybe TRBD1 (5 bases). The specimen was blood, either unsorted or a sorted T cell fraction (not recorded which). This TCR derives from a female donor with ankylosing spondylitis or in good health (not recorded which). The CDR3 sequence: CAISVQGTSGNTIYF. The CDR3 bases are TGTGCCATCTCTGTGCAGGGAACTTCTGGAAACACCATATATTTT.